This T cell receptor beta chain is drawn from a study of CD8 T cells in ankylosing spondylitis. The study, taken as a whole, reports: Within ankylosing spondylitis blood, a TCR beta motif made up of seven to nine highly homologous variants appeared to be characteristic. There was reportedly significant enrichment of clones that were disease-linked in matched ankylosing spondylitis synovial fluid.

The CDR3 is made up of 14 amino acids. V shed 2 bases and J shed 6 bases, with 11 bases lying between them. Looked up from germline, CDR1 is SGDLS and CDR2 is YYNGEE. TCRdb fed the 5' RACE reads into MiXCR, producing one record per CDR3 protein. The profile covers around 770,000 distinct CDR3 sequences, with around a fifth appearing a single time and around 19% taken by the ten largest. Comments on this clonotype: Its target is not known.

Sequencing was carried out using blood, either unsorted or a sorted T cell fraction (not recorded which). The TCR originated in a male donor with ankylosing spondylitis. The chain has TRBV9 and TRBJ2-2; perhaps TRBD2 as D (6 bases). CDR3 DNA sequence: TGTGCCAGCAGCGTCCTAGCGATGGCCGGGGAGCTGTTTTTT. This sequence encodes CASSVLAMAGELFF.